Presented here are 8 T cell receptor beta chains from one specimen sequenced in a study of T cell responses to AZD1222 COVID-19 vaccine. Measured with immunoSEQ multiplex PCR; TCRdb has only the in-frame clones, and not every one. The profile shows about 99,000 clones, roughly 93% of them singletons. The sample consisted of peripheral blood, taken on day 0 of AZD1222 vaccination. Source of these receptors: an adult in good health.

V and J are TRBV15 and TRBJ2-7; D not resolved. Germline V lookup: CDR1 LNHNV, CDR2 YYDKDF (reference sequence). V was pared by 4 bases and J by 6 bases, with 16 bases between. This CDR3 is built from 14 residues. The CDR3: CATSTPQSHGEQYF. The CDR3 nucleotides are TGTGCCACCAGCACCCCCCAATCACACGGCGAGCAGTACTTC. The whole variable domain, remainder taken from reference TRBV15 and TRBJ2-7, is DAMVIQNPRYQVTQFGKPVTLSCSQTLNHNVMYWYQQKSSQAPKLLFHYYDKDFNNEADTPDNFQSRRPNTSFCFLDIRSPGLGDTAMYLCATSTPQSHGEQYFGPGTRLTVT.

The chain is built from TRBV6-5 and TRBJ2-7, with TRBD2 identical over 10 bases. Germline V gene lookup returns CDR1 MNHEY and CDR2 SVGAGI. The CDR3 extends over 15 amino acids. V lost 5 bases, J lost 5 bases, and 9 bases stayed unmatched. The chain's CDR3 is CASSLSGRAWDEQYF. The DNA of the CDR3 is TGTGCCAGCAGTCTAAGCGGGAGGGCGTGGGACGAGCAGTACTTC.

This clone was counted only a few times. The gene calls are TRBV19 and TRBJ1-1, with D unresolved. V was clipped by 3 bases and J by 0 bases, with 11 bases between them. Per the germline V gene, CDR1 is LNHDA and CDR2 is SQIVND (reference sequence). This CDR3 comprises 15 residues. CDR3 sequence (DNA): TGTGCCAGTAGTATCCCGGGCGGGGTGAACACTGAAGCTTTCTTT. It encodes CASSIPGGVNTEAFF. Supplemented by reference TRBV19 and TRBJ1-1, the full variable domain reads DGGITQSPKYLFRKEGQNVTLSCEQNLNHDAMYWYRQDPGQGLRLIYYSQIVNDFQKGDIAEGYSVSREKKESFPLTVTSAQKNPTAFYLCASSIPGGVNTEAFFGQGTRLTVV.

The rearrangement joins TRBV7-8 to TRBJ2-1; D not certain. The CDR3 extends over 13 amino acids. Germline assignment: CDR1 SGHVS and CDR2 FQNEAQ. Trimming removed 0 bases from V and 10 bases from J, with 10 bases in between. CDR3 DNA: TGTGCCAGCAGCTTAGCGCTCCTCCGGGAGCAGTTCTTC. This sequence encodes CASSLALLREQFF. The full variable domain, its missing parts supplied by reference TRBV7-8 and TRBJ2-1, is GAGVSQSPRYKVAKRGQDVALRCDPISGHVSLFWYQQALGQGPEFLTYFQNEAQLDKSGLPSDRFFAERPEGSVSTLKIQRTQQEDSAVYLCASSLALLREQFFGPGTRLTVL.

V gene TRBV15 combines with J gene TRBJ2-3; possibly TRBD1 for D (6 bases). CDR3 length equals 16 residues. V was cut by 3 bases and J by 0 bases, with 13 bases left in between. Germline V gene sequence: CDR1 LNHNV, CDR2 YYDKDF (reference sequence). Here the CDR3 DNA reads TGTGCCACCAGCAGTGAAGACAGGCCTAGCACAGATACGCAGTATTTT. Amino acids: CATSSEDRPSTDTQYF.

This clone was recorded a few times. This chain uses TRBV9 with TRBJ2-1; no clear D gene. The germline V gene encodes CDR1 SGDLS and CDR2 YYNGEE. V lost 3 bases and J 7 bases, leaving 8 bases between the germline ends. The CDR3 loop spans 12 amino acids. CDR3 region: CASSAVPNEQFF. The CDR3 nucleotides are TGTGCCAGCAGCGCTGTCCCGAATGAGCAGTTCTTC. Full variable domain (remainder filled in from reference TRBV9 and TRBJ2-1): DSGVTQTPKHLITATGQRVTLRCSPRSGDLSVYWYQQSLDQGLQFLIQYYNGEERAKGNILERFSAQQFPDLHSELNLSSLELGDSALYFCASSAVPNEQFFGPGTRLTVL.

The chain uses TRBV19 and TRBJ1-2; the match to TRBD1 covers 7 bases. CDR3 length: 15 amino acids. V gave up 5 bases and J gave up 4 bases; unmatched junction bases: 10. The germline V gene has CDR1 LNHDA and CDR2 SQIVND (reference sequence). The CDR3 sequence is CASSLTGSTFYGYTF. As DNA, the CDR3 is TGTGCCAGTAGTCTGACAGGGTCTACCTTCTATGGCTACACCTTC.

The CDR3 sequence: CASSSQGPLNSPLHF. CDR3 nucleotide sequence: TGTGCCAGCAGCTCGCAGGGTCCGCTTAATTCACCCCTCCACTTT. The chain has TRBV7-9 and TRBJ1-6; D is possibly TRBD1 (5 bases). Trimming took 4 bases from V and 6 from J, leaving 13 bases between them. This CDR3 spans 15 amino acids. Germline CDR1 reads SEHNR; CDR2 reads FQNEAQ (reference sequence).